This record concerns one T cell receptor (beta chain) sequence. Trimming cost V 2 bases and J 3 bases, with 11 bases left between them. This CDR3 contains 15 residues. The V gene's germline CDR1 is SGHAT and CDR2 FQDESV (reference sequence). The record originates from a study of blood T cell repertoires in COVID-19. Study details: Acute-phase and convalescent COVID-19 samples originated in the United States, Italy and Spain.

The method was immunoSEQ multiplex PCR; TCRdb's version includes in-frame clones alone and lacks a portion of them. The sample holds about 110,000 clones; roughly 90% are singletons and the top ten take over 6.5%. V and J are TRBV11-1 and TRBJ2-4; tentatively, D is TRBD2 (5 bases). The sequence was obtained from a woman in her 70s who had recovered from COVID-19. Sequencing input: peripheral blood. The CDR3 sequence is CASSLSTRVKNIQYF. CDR3 nucleotides: TGTGCCAGCAGCTTAAGTACGAGGGTCAAAAACATTCAGTACTTC.